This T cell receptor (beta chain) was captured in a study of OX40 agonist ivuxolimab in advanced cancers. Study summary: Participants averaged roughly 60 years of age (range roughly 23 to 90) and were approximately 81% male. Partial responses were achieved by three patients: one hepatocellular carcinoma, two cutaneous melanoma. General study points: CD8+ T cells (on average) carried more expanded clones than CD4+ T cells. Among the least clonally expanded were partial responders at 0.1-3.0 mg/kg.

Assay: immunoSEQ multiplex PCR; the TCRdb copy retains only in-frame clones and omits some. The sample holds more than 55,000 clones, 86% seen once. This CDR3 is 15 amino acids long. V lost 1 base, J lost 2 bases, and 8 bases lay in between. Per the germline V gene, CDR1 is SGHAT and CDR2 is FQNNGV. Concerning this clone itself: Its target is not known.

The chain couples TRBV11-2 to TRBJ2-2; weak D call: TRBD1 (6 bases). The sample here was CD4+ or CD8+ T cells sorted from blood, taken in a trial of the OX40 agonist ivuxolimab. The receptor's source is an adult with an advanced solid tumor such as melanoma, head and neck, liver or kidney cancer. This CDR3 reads CASSLGTVNTGELFF. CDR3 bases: TGTGCCAGCAGCTTAGGGACAGTAAACACCGGGGAGCTGTTTTTT. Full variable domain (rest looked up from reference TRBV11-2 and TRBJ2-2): EAGVAQSPRYKIIEKRQSVAFWCNPISGHATLYWYQQILGQGPKLLIQFQNNGVVDDSQLPKDRFSAERLKGVDSTLKIQPAKLEDSAVYLCASSLGTVNTGELFFGEGSRLTVL.